A single sample gave rise to the 20 T cell receptor beta chains below, sequenced in a study of cytomegalovirus exposure and HLA in healthy donors. In the PCR, 60 Vbeta and 13 Jbeta primers were used. The assay was immunoSEQ multiplex PCR, and TCRdb's table has in-frame clones only and misses some. This table holds about 220,000 clones, 60% to 80% found once. Sequencing was carried out using PBMCs. All receptors derive from a male donor in good health and CMV-seronegative.

The chain links TRBV7-9 to TRBJ2-2; 7 bases are shared with TRBD1. CDR3 length: 16 residues. Trimming cost V 4 bases and J 0 bases; bases outside gene matches: 5. Per the germline V gene, CDR1 is SEHNR and CDR2 is FQNEAQ (reference sequence). The CDR3 is CASSSLQGSNTGELFF. DNA of the CDR3: TGTGCCAGCAGCTCCCTACAGGGGTCGAACACCGGGGAGCTGTTTTTT.

A few counts support this clone. This sequence joins TRBV7-6 and TRBJ2-3; 11 bases map to TRBD1. The CDR3 contains 16 residues. Germline CDR1 and CDR2: SGHVS and FNYEAQ. V was clipped by 1 base and J by 3 bases; unmatched bases: 3. This CDR3 is CASSLGTGGRTDTQYF. The CDR3 DNA is TGTGCCAGCAGCTTAGGGACAGGGGGCAGGACAGATACGCAGTATTTT.

This clone was picked up a small number of times. V and J are TRBV10-1 and TRBJ2-7, with 8 bases aligning to TRBD2. V shed 2 bases, J shed 5 bases, and the junction held 2 bases outside the gene matches. Germline CDR1 reads WNHNN; CDR2 reads SYGVQD (reference sequence). The CDR3 runs 13 residues. CDR3 in DNA: TGCGCCAGCAGTGAGCGGGAGGGCCACGAGCAGTACTTC. This translates into CASSEREGHEQYF.

The chain couples TRBV5-1 to TRBJ1-1; TRBD1 agrees at 7 bases. Germline V CDR1 and CDR2: SGHRS, YFSETQ. V lost 5 bases, J lost 1 base, and 2 bases stayed unmatched. The CDR3 has 13 residues. CDR3 in DNA: TGCGCCAGCAGGGGGACAGAGAACACTGAAGCTTTCTTT. This sequence encodes CASRGTENTEAFF.

The chain joins TRBV6-1 to TRBJ2-1, with a weak D call TRBD2 (6 bases). CDR3 length: 13 residues. The germline gives CDR1 MNHNS, CDR2 SASEGT. V lost 7 bases and J 9 bases, leaving 16 bases between the germline ends. The chain's CDR3 is CASTTGGISEQFF. The CDR3 nucleotides read TGTGCCAGCACCACAGGAGGGATAAGTGAGCAGTTCTTC.

This clone has just a few counts. The genes are TRBV6-4 and TRBJ2-1, with 8 bases identical to TRBD2. V was clipped by 8 bases and J by 0 bases; unmatched bases: 6. CDR1 and CDR2 from the germline V gene are MRHNA and SNTAGT. There are 15 residues in the CDR3. CDR3 loop: CASAARGGSYNEQFF. CDR3 nucleotides: TGTGCCAGCGCGGCTCGGGGGGGCTCCTACAATGAGCAGTTCTTC.

V and J are TRBV6-5 and TRBJ1-3; D not certain. V was shortened by 2 bases and J by 0 bases, with 11 bases between the two germline ends. Germline V lookup: CDR1 MNHEY, CDR2 SVGAGI. This CDR3 spans 16 amino acids. CDR3: CASSYPNRSSGNTIYF. The CDR3, as DNA: TGTGCCAGCAGTTACCCGAACAGAAGCTCTGGAAACACCATATATTTT.

V is TRBV6-4 and J is TRBJ2-7; D not resolved. There are 15 residues in the CDR3. Trimming cost V 7 bases and J 2 bases, with 18 bases left between them. Germline CDR1 is MRHNA and CDR2 is SNTAGT. CDR3 sequence (DNA): TGTGCCAGCAACCACTCGACATGTTTTACCTACGAGCAGTACTTC. Residues: CASNHSTCFTYEQYF.

A single count supports this clone. The chain has TRBV11-3 and TRBJ1-1; D is ambiguous. CDR1 and CDR2 from the germline V gene are SGHNT and YENEEA. The CDR3 runs 13 residues. V was cut by 5 bases and J by 1 base, with 8 bases left in between. The CDR3 sequence is CASSHGSNTEAFF. Here the CDR3 DNA reads TGTGCCAGCAGCCATGGCTCGAACACTGAAGCTTTCTTT.

The J gene is TRBJ2-1, the V gene TRBV14; D unclear. V shed 3 bases and J shed 0 bases, with 12 bases lying between them. The V gene's germline CDR1 is SGHDN and CDR2 FVKESK. CDR3 size: 16 residues. The CDR3 nucleotides are TGTGCCAGCAGCCACCCTTTGACAACCTCCTACAATGAGCAGTTCTTC. This codes for CASSHPLTTSYNEQFF.

V usage is TRBV7-9 and J usage is TRBJ1-6, with 10 positions matching TRBD1. The CDR3 consists of 17 residues. The V and J ends lost 5 bases and 0 bases, in that order; junction bases with no gene match: 4. Germline loops: CDR1 SEHNR, CDR2 FQNEAQ (reference sequence). The CDR3 reads CASSGGTGVSYNSPLHF. DNA of the CDR3: TGTGCCAGCAGCGGCGGGACAGGGGTCTCCTATAATTCACCCCTCCACTTT.

The chain has TRBV9 and TRBJ2-7; the match to TRBD2 covers 7 bases. Per germline, CDR1 SGDLS and CDR2 YYNGEE. V lost 3 bases and J lost 0; bases outside the gene matches: 6. The length of the CDR3 is 15 residues. For the CDR3, the DNA is TGTGCCAGCAGCGCCACTAGCGCGTACTCCTACGAGCAGTACTTC. It yields the protein CASSATSAYSYEQYF.

A few counts support this clone. The chain carries TRBV5-3 and TRBJ1-5, with 10 bases matching TRBD1. TRBV5-3 qualifies as an ORF whose function is uncertain. This CDR3 region has 15 residues. The J segment lost 5 bases and the V segment lost 4 bases, leaving 6 bases of the junction unmatched. The CDR3 protein is CARSDGTGVDQPQHF. The CDR3, as DNA: TGTGCCAGAAGCGACGGGACAGGGGTGGATCAGCCCCAGCATTTT.

The chain employs TRBV28 and TRBJ2-7; D possibly corresponds to TRBD1 (6 bases). This CDR3 spans 13 amino acids. Per germline, CDR1 MDHEN and CDR2 SYDVKM. V lost 4 bases, J lost 4 bases, and 11 bases lay in between. The CDR3 DNA is TGTGCCAGCAGTTCCATAGGGGGTTACGAGCAGTACTTC. Its translation is CASSSIGGYEQYF.

The chain recombines TRBV6-5 with TRBJ2-1; no firm D call. V was trimmed by 5 bases and J by 8 bases, leaving 10 bases between them. The CDR3 is 12 amino acids. Per germline, CDR1 MNHEY and CDR2 SVGAGI. CDR3 sequence reads: CASSTPQDEQFF. The CDR3 coding sequence is TGTGCCAGCAGTACCCCCCAGGATGAGCAGTTCTTC.

The chain combines TRBV7-8 with TRBJ1-6; 8 positions agree with TRBD1. The ends lost 5 bases at V and 9 bases at J; junction bases unmatched: 9. The CDR3 spans 15 residues. Looked up from germline, CDR1 is SGHVS and CDR2 is FQNEAQ. CDR3 nucleotides: TGTGCCAGCAGCCGAGGACAGGGAGGTCCTTCACCCCTCCACTTT. Amino acids: CASSRGQGGPSPLHF.

This chain links TRBV29-1 with TRBJ2-5; 7 bases agree with TRBD1. This CDR3 is built from 12 residues. The V and J ends lost 5 bases and 4 bases, in that order; junction bases with no gene match: 4. The germline V gene encodes CDR1 SQVTM and CDR2 ANQGSEA. DNA of the CDR3: TGCAGCGTTCCCCGGGACAGAGAGACCCAGTACTTC. This gives the protein CSVPRDRETQYF.

This clone was seen just once. Relative to the germline gene, one junction end is altered; a read error may explain this. This same CDR3 is encoded by further DNA sequences in the sample. V is TRBV28 and J is TRBJ1-2; 7 bases map to TRBD1. The CDR3 consists of 13 residues. Looked up from germline, CDR1 is MDHEN and CDR2 is SYDVKM. The DNA for the CDR3 is TGCGCCAGCAGTTACAGGGGTATCTATGGCTACACCTTC. Amino acid sequence: CASSYRGIYGYTF.

This rearrangement joins TRBV28 to TRBJ2-3, with 8 bases identical to TRBD2. Per the germline V gene, CDR1 is MDHEN and CDR2 is SYDVKM. The junction had 9 bases not matched to a gene; V was cut back by 7 bases and J by 3 bases. This CDR3 is 15 amino acids long. CDR3 protein: CASTPAGVGTDTQYF. The CDR3 DNA follows: TGTGCCAGCACCCCAGCGGGAGTTGGAACAGATACGCAGTATTTT.

This clone was seen only once. This chain links TRBV5-6 with TRBJ2-1; D gene ambiguous. The CDR3 runs to 14 residues. Germline V lookup: CDR1 SGHDT, CDR2 YYEEEE. Trimming cost V 2 bases and J 0 bases, with 6 bases left between them. The CDR3 coding sequence is TGTGCCAGCAGCTTTGGCAGCTCCTACAATGAGCAGTTCTTC. Amino acids: CASSFGSSYNEQFF.